A single sample gave rise to the 20 T cell receptor beta chains below, sequenced in a study of human T cells and chemical hapten exposure (dated by TCRdb to about 2021). To prepare the library, RACE was applied. The reads were generated on a NextSeq 500. TCRdb redid the processing of the public reads, applying fastp at Q25 and MiXCR, and retained in-frame beta chains. Every entry covers one CDR3 protein and lists the most common genes and DNA from its rows. The sample table contains about 340,000 distinct CDR3 sequences; only one count was recorded for approximately 6.3% of them. The ten largest account for around 8.2% of the sample. Read against the paper, the sample's time point label means: patch test 1, 2 weeks after DPC sensitization. Read against the paper, the sample's treatment or condition label means: therapeutic diphenylcyclopropenone sensitization with weekly scalp DPC. The input for sequencing was whole blood, taken in connection with sensitization to the hapten diphenylcyclopropenone (DPC). The origin of the receptors is a woman aged 18-35 years with alopecia areata. Some clones in this sample may be carry-over from other donors' samples.

This clonotype was recorded a few times. As the CDR3 is not closed by the conserved phenylalanine or tryptophan, this likely results from a read error. The DNA is omitted, as the CDR3 cannot be located on it reliably, and the CDR3 follows TCRdb's listing. The chain joins TRBV6-5 to TRBJ1-1; TRBD1, the table's D call, lacks a check against the DNA. The CDR3 length is 8 residues, termini included. Germline loops: CDR1 MNHEY, CDR2 SVGAGI. The CDR3 loop reads CASSPQGL.

Regarding this clonotype: This may be a read error: a much more frequent sequence differs by one nucleotide. The missing conserved phenylalanine or tryptophan at the end of this CDR3 makes a read error likely. The DNA is omitted, as the CDR3 cannot be located on it reliably, and the CDR3 follows TCRdb's listing. CDR3 in amino acids: CSARDSTGTFGFL. The chain employs TRBV20-1 and TRBJ1-1. The CDR3 extends over 13 residues, inclusive of both ends. The germline gives CDR1 DFQATT, CDR2 SNEGSKA (reference sequence).

This chain connects TRBV12-3 or TRBV12-4 to TRBJ2-1; the match to TRBD2 covers 7 bases. This CDR3 is built from 17 residues. With 5 bases clipped from V and 3 bases from J, the junction kept 13 bases outside the gene matches. The DNA for the CDR3 is TGTGCCAGCAGTGGGAGGGGTTTCGCGCGAGGCTACAATGAGCAGTTCTTC. Residues: CASSGRGFARGYNEQFF.

This clonotype was seen ten or more times. The chain has TRBV4-2 and TRBJ2-7; 8 bases map to TRBD2. The CDR3 has 15 amino acids. After removal of 1 base from V and 1 base from J, the junction contained 3 bases not matched to a gene. Per the germline V gene, CDR1 is LGHNA and CDR2 is YNFKEQ. DNA for the CDR3: TGTGCCAGCAGCCAAGGAGGCGGGGGGTCCTACGAGCAGTACTTC. It yields the protein CASSQGGGGSYEQYF.

This clonotype was seen at least ten times. V and J are TRBV27 and TRBJ2-7; the D gene could be TRBD1 or TRBD2 (6 bases each). The germline V gene encodes CDR1 MNHEY and CDR2 SMNVEV (reference sequence). V was cut by 3 bases and J by 4 bases, with 13 bases left in between. The CDR3 extends over 14 amino acids. The CDR3 nucleotides read TGTGCCAGCAGTTTTGGTCAGGGGAGGTACGAGCAGTACTTC. Amino acids: CASSFGQGRYEQYF.

A single count supports this clonotype. A much larger clone sits a single nucleotide away, making a read error possible. The conserved final phenylalanine or tryptophan is absent from the CDR3, which likely points to a read error. The chain employs TRBV3-1 and TRBJ1-4, with D hard to call. In germline, CDR1 is LGHDT, CDR2 YNNKEL (reference sequence). The CDR3 totals 15 residues. V shed 4 bases and J shed 5 bases, with 14 bases lying between them. Here the CDR3 reads CASSRRDLRNEKLFS. In DNA form, the CDR3 reads TGTGCCAGCAGCCGACGGGATCTGAGAAATGAAAAACTGTTTTCT.

The chain combines TRBV12-3 or TRBV12-4 with TRBJ2-4; tentatively, D is TRBD1 or TRBD2 (6 bases each). Deletions cut 6 bases from V and 8 bases from J, with 11 bases between. The CDR3 consists of 12 residues. Here the CDR3 DNA reads TGTGCCAGCAGCGTGAGGGGGGACATTCAGTACTTC. It encodes CASSVRGDIQYF.

The rearrangement links TRBV20-1 to TRBJ2-1; D call uncertain. Germline V CDR1 and CDR2: DFQATT, SNEGSKA (reference sequence). The V gene lost 5 bases and the J gene lost 0 bases, with 14 bases spanning the gap. The CDR3 has 15 residues. The CDR3 reads CSAVRPESSYNEQFF. CDR3 in DNA: TGCAGTGCTGTAAGACCCGAGAGCTCCTACAATGAGCAGTTCTTC.

As concerns this clonotype: With a much larger clone just one base away, this may be a read error. The chain couples TRBV5-6 to TRBJ2-7; D gene unclear. The CDR3 loop spans 14 amino acids. CDR1 SGHDT and CDR2 YYEEEE come from the germline V gene. The CDR3 DNA reads TGTGCCAGCATCTTGGATGGCCGGCACTACGAGCAGTACTTC. Its protein is CASILDGRHYEQYF. Filled out from reference TRBV5-6 and TRBJ2-7, the complete variable domain reads DAGVTQSPTHLIKTRGQQVTLRCSPKSGHDTVSWYQQALGQGPQFIFQYYEEEERQRGNFPDRFSGHQFPNYSSELNVNALLLGDSALYLCASILDGRHYEQYFGPGTRLTVT.

The chain employs TRBV27 and TRBJ2-4; TRBD2 agrees at 8 bases. V was pared by 4 bases and J by 7 bases, with 6 bases of the junction left unmatched. This CDR3 is 14 amino acids long. Looked up from germline, CDR1 is MNHEY and CDR2 is SMNVEV (reference sequence). The CDR3 here is CASSSKLAGNIQYF. The CDR3 bases are TGTGCCAGCAGTTCCAAATTAGCGGGGAACATTCAGTACTTC.

In this sample, this clonotype turned up many times. This sequence joins TRBV6-2 or TRBV6-3 and TRBJ2-7; D perhaps matches TRBD1 (5 bases). The CDR3 totals 14 residues. The germline gives CDR1 MNHEY, CDR2 SVGEGT. V was pared by 4 bases and J by 6 bases, with 16 bases between. This chain's CDR3 is CASSSPSTEIEQYF. Written as DNA, the CDR3 is TGTGCCAGCAGTTCCCCCTCGACAGAAATCGAGCAGTACTTC.

By sample share, this clonotype is medium-sized (0.01 to 0.1%). The rearrangement links TRBV4-1 to TRBJ1-5; a possible D gene is TRBD1 (6 bases). CDR3 length: 17 amino acids. Germline loops: CDR1 MGHRA, CDR2 YSYEKL. V was cut by 4 bases and J by 0 bases, with 16 bases left in between. The CDR3 DNA reads TGCGCCAGCAGCCCTGAGCCCGGGACAAATAGCAATCAGCCCCAGCATTTT. Protein sequence: CASSPEPGTNSNQPQHF.

This clonotype was picked up many times. CDR3 amino acids: CSVRRDANTGELFF. CDR3 nucleotides: TGCAGCGTTCGCCGGGACGCAAACACCGGGGAGCTGTTTTTT. This chain joins TRBV29-1 and TRBJ2-2; the D gene could be TRBD1 or TRBD2 (5 bases each). Looked up from germline, CDR1 is SQVTM and CDR2 is ANQGSEA. This CDR3 contains 14 residues. The germline V and J ends were trimmed by 5 bases and 2 bases, with 12 bases remaining between them.

This clonotype has ten or more counts. This chain joins TRBV10-3 and TRBJ2-7; a possible D gene is TRBD2 (5 bases). CDR3 size: 13 residues. Trimming took 3 bases from V and 5 from J, leaving 11 bases between them. Germline V gene sequence: CDR1 ENHRY, CDR2 SYGVKD. The chain's CDR3 is CAISDAGANEQYF. CDR3 in DNA: TGTGCCATCAGTGATGCGGGCGCCAACGAGCAGTACTTC.

This clonotype was counted a few times. This chain links TRBV20-1 with TRBJ1-5; maybe TRBD1 (6 bases). V shed 2 bases and J shed 3 bases, with 11 bases lying between them. Germline CDR1 and CDR2: DFQATT and SNEGSKA (reference sequence). This CDR3 has 14 amino acids. Written as DNA, the CDR3 is TGCAGTGCTAGACCGACAGGAGACAATCAGCCCCAGCATTTT. It codes for CSARPTGDNQPQHF.

This chain uses TRBV7-9 with TRBJ2-3; 11 bases align to TRBD2. The junction had 10 bases not matched to a gene; V was cut back by 5 bases and J by 0 bases. The germline V gene has CDR1 SEHNR and CDR2 FQNEAQ (reference sequence). CDR3 length: 18 residues. The CDR3 here is CASSHSGTSGFSTDTQYF. For the CDR3, the DNA is TGTGCCAGCAGCCATTCCGGGACTAGCGGTTTTAGCACAGATACGCAGTATTTT.

This clonotype was picked up a small number of times. The chain joins TRBV7-2 to TRBJ1-4; D ambiguous. The CDR3 runs to 15 residues. V lost 1 base to trimming and J lost 7 bases, with 13 bases between them. Germline loops: CDR1 SGHTA, CDR2 FQGNSA. The CDR3 bases are TGTGCCAGCAGCTTAGTTTTGGGTCTTGGTGAAAAACTGTTTTTT. Encoded protein: CASSLVLGLGEKLFF.

This clonotype was detected a few times. The J gene is TRBJ2-3, the V gene TRBV27; D perhaps matches TRBD2 (5 bases). Germline-derived CDR1 and CDR2 are MNHEY and SMNVEV (reference sequence). V shed 6 bases and J shed 7 bases, with 8 bases lying between them. The CDR3 has 11 residues. DNA for the CDR3: TGTGCCAGCAGCACGGGAAATACGCAGTATTTT. Translation: CASSTGNTQYF.

This clonotype was counted only a few times. The chain joins TRBV5-1 to TRBJ1-2; D remains unclear. Trimming removed 4 bases at V and 9 bases at J, with 10 bases between. Per germline, CDR1 SGHRS and CDR2 YFSETQ. This CDR3 is built from 11 residues. This chain's CDR3 is CASSTDSSYTF. In DNA, the CDR3 is TGCGCCAGCAGCACCGACTCGAGCTACACCTTC.

This clonotype has only a few counts. The V and J genes are TRBV24-1 and TRBJ2-6, with D hard to call. CDR3 length equals 14 residues. Germline assignment: CDR1 KGHDR and CDR2 SFDVKD. Between the trimmed V and J ends, which lost 6 bases and 3 bases, there was a span of 8 bases. CDR3 sequence reads: CATSNSDGANVLTF. The CDR3 bases are TGTGCCACCAGTAACTCAGATGGGGCCAACGTCCTGACTTTC.